Reported below is one TCR beta chain. What antigen it recognizes has not been identified. Qualities for individual bases were not recorded, and no much larger clone is one base off. The data derive from a study of Ad26.COV2.S vaccination and SARS-CoV-2 variants (dated by TCRdb to the early 2020s). In the study overall: Donors in the vaccine arm were drawn from COV1001, a phase I-IIa trial of Ad26.COV2.S in healthy adults that was multicentre, randomized, double-blind and placebo-controlled. TCRbeta repertoire sequencing served as the tool for gauging how specific and how broad the SARS-CoV-2-reactive T cell receptors were following Ad26.COV2.S vaccination. The TCR-sequenced set comprised around 30 samples: some 19 Ad26.COV2.S vaccine recipients, 5 placebo recipients and 8 SARS-CoV-2 convalescent individuals. Investigators did not know the trial group allocation while performing experiments and assessing outcomes. Dosing of Ad26.COV2.S was intramuscular, at either 5x10^10 or 1x10^11 viral particles, delivered as one shot or as two shots spaced 56 days apart. Trial participants were randomized into five groups of five: low-dose or high-dose Ad26.COV2.S given once or twice, or placebo on both occasions.

Results and caveats for the whole study, not just this receptor: The authors noted that the TCR breadth and depth analyses may have underestimated total T cell responses. Substantial breadth of spike-specific CD8+ and CD4+ T cell responses was reported after vaccination. Comparable non-spike TCR breadth was observed between vaccine and placebo recipients, consistent with only spike being contained in the vaccine. The study was not powered to compare responses between vaccine doses or regimens. Higher spike-specific TCR breadth was observed in Ad26.COV2.S recipients than in placebo recipients (P = 0.0014).

The immunoSEQ Assay was the method used to sequence TCRbeta CDR3 regions. After extraction, genomic DNA underwent amplification by bias-controlled multiplex PCR, followed by high-throughput sequencing. In the source study's methods: To quantify the absolute abundance of every unique TCRbeta CDR3 region, sequences were collapsed and filtered. T cell fraction was estimated by normalizing TCRbeta template counts to usable DNA, which was measured by amplifying reference genes present in all nucleated cells. Repertoire TCRs were annotated as SARS-CoV-2-specific when V gene, CDR3 amino acid sequence and J gene were exactly matched to a known reactive TCR set. The reference SARS-CoV-2 TCR set was obtained from MIRA and was filtered for enrichment in COVID-19-positive ImmuneCODE repertoires, whereby public or cross-reactive TCRs were removed. Drawing on the MIRA antigens, annotated TCRs were analysed further at the level of specific ORF or position within ORF. Breadth was defined as annotated unique rearrangements over total unique productive rearrangements; depth was the summed frequency of those rearrangements. Two-sided Wilcoxon rank-sum tests were applied when comparing TCR breadth between groups. What TCRdb holds here is the immuneACCESS table cut down to in-frame rearrangements. Part of the clones is not present; checked against another copy, under half of the missing clones reflect an unresolved V gene, and the others are unexplained. That table is the source of V, J and clone size, and D and trimming were worked out from the DNA. Across this sample there are about 250,000 clones, with 70% to 90% seen only once. The top ten clones comprise over 2.5% of the sample.

A distance of 10 bases separates the germline ends of V and J, which lose 9 bases and 1 base respectively. From cysteine to phenylalanine, the CDR3 is 12 amino acids long. The entry retains the CDR3 DNA only, 36 bases that are in frame from base 1. CDR1 is given as WSHSY and CDR2 as SAAADI, both from the germline V gene. The treatment or condition label corresponds to: 15 to 20 received Ad26.COV2.S at low or high dose, single or two shots; roughly 5 received placebo; per-sample allocation not given. Repertoires of vaccine and placebo recipients were sequenced from samples collected on day 63 after the first injection. In Cohort 1b, about 25 adults aged 18-55 years were enrolled at a single site in Boston, USA, between 29 July and 7 August 2020. Ad26.COV2.S was a replication-incompetent adenovirus type 26 vector expressing a prefusion-stabilized SARS-CoV-2 spike protein from the original Wuhan strain.

This specimen was peripheral blood, taken in a trial of Ad26.COV2.S vaccine versus placebo. This clonotype was obtained from a person between 18 and 60 years old who received the Ad26.COV2.S COVID-19 vaccine or a placebo. Rearrangement joined TRBV10-2 to TRBJ2-7, with an unclear D gene assignment. The encoded CDR3 is CASYRSSYEQYF. The DNA sequence is TGCGCCAGTTATAGATCGTCCTACGAGCAGTACTTC.